This TCR beta chain came from a study of cytomegalovirus exposure and HLA in healthy donors. Study conclusions and caveats: Only CMV serostatus was available as immune exposure information. Several top significant clusters appeared, in a later analysis, to be linked to common viral pathogens. High specificity and sensitivity for cytomegalovirus status were reported for the classifier.

The PCR ran on 60 Vbeta and 13 Jbeta primers. TCRdb's table, derived via immunoSEQ multiplex PCR, lists solely in-frame clones and lacks some. The table shows 150,000 to 200,000 clones, with around 75% occurring only once. Healthy donors of bone marrow made up the group. The CDR3 has 16 amino acids. Germline V gene lookup returns CDR1 MNHEY and CDR2 SVGAGI. V lost 0 bases, J lost 1 base, and 12 bases lay in between. This clone showed up just a few times. Its antigen is not known. The sequencing input was PBMCs. This sequence was found in a woman aged 40 to 49 in good health and CMV-seropositive. The chain combines TRBV6-5 with TRBJ2-5, with TRBD1 as a possible D gene (5 bases). The CDR3 reads CASSYSYRDSQETQYF. The CDR3 DNA reads TGTGCCAGCAGTTACTCCTATCGAGACAGCCAAGAGACCCAGTACTTC.